One and the same sample provided the 4 T cell receptor beta chains below, sequenced in a study of shared clonotypes between healthy human individuals. The repertoire was sequenced with immunoSEQ multiplex PCR; TCRdb's copy has only in-frame clones and lacks some. The data hold 2 million to 2.5 million clones, with under 95% observed a single time. Sequencing input: naive CD4+ T cells from PBMCs. Subset of the sample: CD45RA+ positively selected. These receptors all stem from a young man in good health. Some clones in this sample may be carry-over from other donors' samples.

As regards this clone: The same CDR3 also results from other DNA sequences found in this sample. The chain is built from TRBV5-1 and TRBJ2-7, with D hard to call. Trimming cost V 2 bases and J 0 bases, with 3 bases left between them. This CDR3 has 12 amino acids. CDR1 and CDR2 (germline): SGHRS, YFSETQ. The chain's CDR3 is CASSFGSYEQYF. The DNA of the CDR3 is TGCGCCAGCAGCTTCGGCTCCTACGAGCAGTACTTC.

The genes are TRBV29-1 and TRBJ2-5; TRBD1 agrees at 8 bases. The assigned J gene may be wrong: the sequence end matches TRBJ2-7 better. CDR1 is SQVTM and CDR2 is ANQGSEA in the germline V gene. The CDR3 spans 13 residues. The CDR3 here is CSVTGANSYEQYF. In nucleotides, the CDR3 is TGCAGCGTGACAGGGGCTAACAGCTACGAGCAGTACTTC.

This clone was seen only a few times. The germline gene is not matched at one end of the junction; a read error may be the cause. In the same sample, other DNA sequences code for this CDR3. This chain connects TRBV18 to TRBJ1-5, with 9 bases fitting TRBD1. The germline CDR1 and CDR2 sequences are KGHSH and LQKENI. This CDR3 has 16 residues. CDR3 amino acids: CASSPQGAGSNQPQHF. The DNA for the CDR3 is TGTGCCAGCTCGCCACAGGGGGCGGGTAGCAATCAGCCCCAGCATTTT.

The chain is built from TRBV25-1 and TRBJ2-7, with D possibly TRBD2 on 6 matching bases. The CDR3 runs 14 residues. Trimming removed 5 bases at V and 4 bases at J, with 15 bases between. Germline values: CDR1 MGHDK, CDR2 SYGVNS. The CDR3 sequence: CASSLHGRDYEQYF. The DNA of the CDR3 is TGTGCCAGCAGTCTCCACGGGAGAGATTACGAGCAGTACTTC.